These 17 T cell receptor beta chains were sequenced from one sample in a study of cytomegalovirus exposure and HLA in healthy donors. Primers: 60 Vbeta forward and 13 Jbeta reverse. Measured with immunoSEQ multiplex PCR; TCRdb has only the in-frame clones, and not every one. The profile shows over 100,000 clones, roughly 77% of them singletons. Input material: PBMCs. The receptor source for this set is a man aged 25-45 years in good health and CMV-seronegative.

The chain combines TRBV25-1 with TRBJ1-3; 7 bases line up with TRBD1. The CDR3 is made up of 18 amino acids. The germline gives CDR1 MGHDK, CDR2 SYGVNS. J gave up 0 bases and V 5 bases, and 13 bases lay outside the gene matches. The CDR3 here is CASSSGQEHYYSGNTIYF. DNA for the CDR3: TGTGCCAGCAGTTCTGGACAGGAACACTACTACTCTGGAAACACCATATATTTT.

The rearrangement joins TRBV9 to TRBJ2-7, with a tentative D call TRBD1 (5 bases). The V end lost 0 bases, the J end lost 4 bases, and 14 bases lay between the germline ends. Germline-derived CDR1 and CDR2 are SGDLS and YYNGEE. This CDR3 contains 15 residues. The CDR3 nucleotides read TGTGCCAGCAGCGTAGACGCAGGGTACGGGTACGAGCAGTACTTC. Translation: CASSVDAGYGYEQYF. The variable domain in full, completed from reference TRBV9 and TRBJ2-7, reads DSGVTQTPKHLITATGQRVTLRCSPRSGDLSVYWYQQSLDQGLQFLIQYYNGEERAKGNILERFSAQQFPDLHSELNLSSLELGDSALYFCASSVDAGYGYEQYFGPGTRLTVT.

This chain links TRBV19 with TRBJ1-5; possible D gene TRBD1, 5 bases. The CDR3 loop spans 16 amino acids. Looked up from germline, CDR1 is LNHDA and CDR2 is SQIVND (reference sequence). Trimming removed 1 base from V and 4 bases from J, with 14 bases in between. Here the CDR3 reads CASSIGVGGSNQPQHF. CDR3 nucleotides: TGTGCCAGTAGTATAGGTGTCGGGGGGTCGAATCAGCCCCAGCATTTT. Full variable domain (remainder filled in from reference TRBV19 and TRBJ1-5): DGGITQSPKYLFRKEGQNVTLSCEQNLNHDAMYWYRQDPGQGLRLIYYSQIVNDFQKGDIAEGYSVSREKKESFPLTVTSAQKNPTAFYLCASSIGVGGSNQPQHFGDGTRLSIL.

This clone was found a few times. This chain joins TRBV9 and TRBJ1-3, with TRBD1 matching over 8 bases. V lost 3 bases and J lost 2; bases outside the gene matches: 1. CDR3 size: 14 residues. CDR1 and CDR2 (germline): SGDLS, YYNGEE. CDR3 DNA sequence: TGTGCCAGCAGCGAGGACAGGGCTGGAAACACCATATATTTT. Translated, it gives CASSEDRAGNTIYF.

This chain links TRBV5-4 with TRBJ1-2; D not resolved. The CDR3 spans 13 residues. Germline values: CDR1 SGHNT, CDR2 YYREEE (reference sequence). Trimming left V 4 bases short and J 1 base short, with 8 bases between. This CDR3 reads CASSVTVNYGYTF. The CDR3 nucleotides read TGTGCCAGCAGCGTAACAGTTAACTATGGCTACACCTTC.

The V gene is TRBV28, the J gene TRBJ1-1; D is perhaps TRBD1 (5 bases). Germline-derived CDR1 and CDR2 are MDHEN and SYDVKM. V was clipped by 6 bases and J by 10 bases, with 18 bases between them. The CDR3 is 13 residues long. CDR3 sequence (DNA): TGTGCCAGCAGCCGCCGGGGGGTCGGGGGAGCTTTCTTT. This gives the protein CASSRRGVGGAFF.

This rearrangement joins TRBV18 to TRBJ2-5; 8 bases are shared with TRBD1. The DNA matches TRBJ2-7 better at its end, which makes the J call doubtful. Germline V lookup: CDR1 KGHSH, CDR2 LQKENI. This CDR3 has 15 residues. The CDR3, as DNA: TGTGCCAGCTCACCAAGGACAGGGCAGTCCTACGAGCAGTACTTC. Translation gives CASSPRTGQSYEQYF.

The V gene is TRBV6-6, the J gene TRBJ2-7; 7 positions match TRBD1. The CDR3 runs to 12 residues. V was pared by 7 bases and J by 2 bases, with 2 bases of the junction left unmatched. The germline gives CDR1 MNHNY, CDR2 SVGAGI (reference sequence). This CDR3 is CASTDRAYEQYF. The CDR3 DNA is TGTGCCAGCACCGACAGGGCCTACGAGCAGTACTTC.

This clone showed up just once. The CDR3 spells CASSFGTSGDEQYF. CDR3 in DNA: TGTGCCAGCAGCTTCGGGACTAGCGGCGACGAGCAGTACTTC. The chain has TRBV7-9 and TRBJ2-7; 11 bases line up with TRBD2. The CDR3 is 14 residues long. Germline trimming cut 3 bases from V and 5 bases from J; bases unmatched to any gene: 3. Per germline, CDR1 SEHNR and CDR2 FQNEAQ (reference sequence).

CDR3 sequence (DNA): TGTGCCAGCAGCAGGGGACAGGGTTACGAGCAGTACTTC. Amino acids: CASSRGQGYEQYF. V usage is TRBV7-9 and J usage is TRBJ2-7, with 9 bases that match TRBD1. V lost 5 bases to trimming and J lost 4 bases; unmatched junction nucleotides: 3. The germline V gene encodes CDR1 SEHNR and CDR2 FQNEAQ (reference sequence). The CDR3 spans 13 residues.

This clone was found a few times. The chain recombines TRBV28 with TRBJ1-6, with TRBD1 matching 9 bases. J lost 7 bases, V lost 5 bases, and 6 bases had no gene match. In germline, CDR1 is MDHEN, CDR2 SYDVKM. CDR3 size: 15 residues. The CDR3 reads CASSPGTGRNSPLHF. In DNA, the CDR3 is TGTGCCAGCAGTCCAGGGACAGGGCGGAATTCACCCCTCCACTTT.

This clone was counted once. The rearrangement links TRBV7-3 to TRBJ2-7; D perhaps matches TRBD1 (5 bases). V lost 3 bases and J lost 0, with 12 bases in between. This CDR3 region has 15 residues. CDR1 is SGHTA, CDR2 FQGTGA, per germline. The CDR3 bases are TGTGCCAGCAGCTTCCAGGGAAGGGGCTCCTACGAGCAGTACTTC. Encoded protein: CASSFQGRGSYEQYF.

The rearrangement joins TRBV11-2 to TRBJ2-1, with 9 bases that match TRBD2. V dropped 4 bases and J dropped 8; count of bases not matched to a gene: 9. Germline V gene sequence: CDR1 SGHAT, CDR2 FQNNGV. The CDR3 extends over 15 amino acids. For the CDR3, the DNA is TGTGCCAGCAGCTCCCGGGGTAGCGGGAGATATGAGCAGTTCTTC. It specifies CASSSRGSGRYEQFF.

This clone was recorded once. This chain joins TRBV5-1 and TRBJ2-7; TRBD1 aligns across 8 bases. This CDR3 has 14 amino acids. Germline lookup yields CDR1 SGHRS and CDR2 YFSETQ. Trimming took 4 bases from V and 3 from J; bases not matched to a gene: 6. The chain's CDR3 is CASSQGANGYEQYF. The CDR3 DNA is TGCGCCAGCAGCCAGGGGGCTAATGGCTACGAGCAGTACTTC.

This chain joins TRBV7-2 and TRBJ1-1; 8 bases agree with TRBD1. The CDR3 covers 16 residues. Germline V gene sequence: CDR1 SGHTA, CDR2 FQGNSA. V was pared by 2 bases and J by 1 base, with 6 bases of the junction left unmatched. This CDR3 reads CASSLRTGRGNTEAFF. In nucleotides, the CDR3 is TGTGCCAGCAGCTTAAGGACAGGGCGGGGGAACACTGAAGCTTTCTTT. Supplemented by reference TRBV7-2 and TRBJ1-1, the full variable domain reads GAGVSQSPSNKVTEKGKDVELRCDPISGHTALYWYRQSLGQGLEFLIYFQGNSAPDKSGLPSDRFSAERTGGSVSTLTIQRTQQEDSAVYLCASSLRTGRGNTEAFFGQGTRLTVV.

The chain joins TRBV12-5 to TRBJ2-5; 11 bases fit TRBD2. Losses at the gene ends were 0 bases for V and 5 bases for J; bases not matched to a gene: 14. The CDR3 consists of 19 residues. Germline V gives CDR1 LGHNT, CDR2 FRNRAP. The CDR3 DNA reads TGTGCTAGTGGTTTGGTGGAGGTGTGGCTAGCGGGGGGTGTGGAGACCCAGTACTTC. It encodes CASGLVEVWLAGGVETQYF.

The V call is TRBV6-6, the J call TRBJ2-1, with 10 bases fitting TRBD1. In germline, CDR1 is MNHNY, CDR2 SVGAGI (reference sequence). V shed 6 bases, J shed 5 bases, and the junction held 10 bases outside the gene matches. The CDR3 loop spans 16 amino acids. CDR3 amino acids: CASSIAGTGVNNEQFF. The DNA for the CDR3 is TGTGCCAGCAGCATTGCCGGGACAGGGGTCAACAATGAGCAGTTCTTC.